Given below is one T cell receptor (beta chain) in context. Its antigen is not known. The data are from a study of identical twins. The study, taken as a whole, reports: Insertions ran lower in abundant cord blood beta clonotypes, though not in memory repertoires.

TCRdb reprocessed the 5' RACE reads with MiXCR, giving one entry per CDR3 protein. Of 1.5 million to 2 million distinct CDR3 sequences in the sample, under 35% are singletons; the top ten hold under 0.35%. Looked up from germline, CDR1 is DFQATT and CDR2 is SNEGSKA (reference sequence). Deletions cut 6 bases from V and 7 bases from J, with 22 bases between. The CDR3 is made up of 15 amino acids. Sequencing input: cord blood. This clonotype was obtained from a newborn girl in good health. This chain connects TRBV20-1 to TRBJ2-1, with D tentatively TRBD1 (6 bases). CDR3 region: CSAKVGHRVSNEQFF. Here the CDR3 DNA reads TGCAGTGCCAAGGTGGGACACAGGGTCTCTAATGAGCAGTTCTTC.